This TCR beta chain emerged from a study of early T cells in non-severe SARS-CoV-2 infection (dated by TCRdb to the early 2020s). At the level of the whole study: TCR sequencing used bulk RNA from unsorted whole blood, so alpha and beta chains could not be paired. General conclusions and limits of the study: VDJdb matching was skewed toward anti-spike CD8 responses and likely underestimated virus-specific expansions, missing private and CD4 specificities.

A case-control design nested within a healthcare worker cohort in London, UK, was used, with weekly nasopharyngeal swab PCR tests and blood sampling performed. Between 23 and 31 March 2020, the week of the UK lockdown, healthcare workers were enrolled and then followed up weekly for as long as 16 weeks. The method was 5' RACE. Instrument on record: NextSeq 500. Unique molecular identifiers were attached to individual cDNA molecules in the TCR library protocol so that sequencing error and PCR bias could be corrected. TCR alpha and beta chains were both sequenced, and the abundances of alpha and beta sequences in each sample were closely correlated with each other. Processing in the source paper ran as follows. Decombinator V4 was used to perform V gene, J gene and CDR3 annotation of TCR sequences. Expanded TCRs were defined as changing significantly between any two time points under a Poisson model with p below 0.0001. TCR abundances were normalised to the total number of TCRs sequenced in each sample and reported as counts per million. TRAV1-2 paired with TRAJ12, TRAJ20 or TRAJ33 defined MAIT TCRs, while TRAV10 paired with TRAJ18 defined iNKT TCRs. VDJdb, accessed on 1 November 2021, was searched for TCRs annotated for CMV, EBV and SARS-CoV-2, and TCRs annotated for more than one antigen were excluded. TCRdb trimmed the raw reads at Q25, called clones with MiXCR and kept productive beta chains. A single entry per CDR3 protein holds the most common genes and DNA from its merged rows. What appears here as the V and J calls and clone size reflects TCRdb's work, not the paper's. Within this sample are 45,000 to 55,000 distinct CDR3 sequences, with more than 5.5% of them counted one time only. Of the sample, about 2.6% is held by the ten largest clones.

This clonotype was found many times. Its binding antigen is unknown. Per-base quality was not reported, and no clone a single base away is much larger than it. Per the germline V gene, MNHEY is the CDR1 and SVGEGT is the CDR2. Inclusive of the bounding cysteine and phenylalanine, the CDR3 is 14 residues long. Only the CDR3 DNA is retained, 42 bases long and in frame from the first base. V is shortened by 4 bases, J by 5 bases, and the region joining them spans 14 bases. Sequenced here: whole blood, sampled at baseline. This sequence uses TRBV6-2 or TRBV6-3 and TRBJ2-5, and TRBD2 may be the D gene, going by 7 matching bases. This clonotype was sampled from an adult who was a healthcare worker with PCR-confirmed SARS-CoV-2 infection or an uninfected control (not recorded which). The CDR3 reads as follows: CASSWRGGGETQYF. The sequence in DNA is TGTGCCAGCAGTTGGAGGGGGGGAGGGGAGACCCAGTACTTC.